Following are 20 T cell receptor beta chains from one sample sequenced in a study of blood T cell repertoires in COVID-19. Here immunoSEQ multiplex PCR was the method, and the copy in TCRdb shows in-frame clones only, minus some. The data show a few hundred thousand clones, with approximately 89% seen just once and roughly 4.8% held by the top ten. Sequencing used peripheral blood. Receptors originate from a woman aged 40 to 50 who had recovered from COVID-19.

DNA for the CDR3: TGTGCCAGCAGTACCGGGACATTGCTGGATGAAGCTTTCTTT. It is translated as CASSTGTLLDEAFF. This chain uses TRBV28 with TRBJ1-1; a possible D gene is TRBD1 (6 bases). V lost 5 bases and J lost 7, with 17 bases in between. This CDR3 region has 14 residues. Looked up from germline, CDR1 is MDHEN and CDR2 is SYDVKM.

The chain carries TRBV27 and TRBJ1-6; D is undetermined. With 4 bases removed from V and 7 bases from J, the gap between germline ends came to 8 bases. Per the germline V gene, CDR1 is MNHEY and CDR2 is SMNVEV (reference sequence). The CDR3 contains 13 residues. CDR3 coding DNA: TGTGCCAGCAGTTCTCCGGAGAATTCACCCCTCCACTTT. This sequence encodes CASSSPENSPLHF.

This rearrangement joins TRBV3-1 (or the pseudogene TRBV3-2) to TRBJ2-1; possibly TRBD2 for D (5 bases). The germline V gene has CDR1 LGHDT and CDR2 YNNKEL (reference sequence). The CDR3 extends over 14 amino acids. Trimming cost V 4 bases and J 7 bases, with 14 bases left between them. In nucleotides, the CDR3 is TGTGCCAGCAGCCTCGACCCCTGGACTAATGAGCAGTTCTTC. Translation gives CASSLDPWTNEQFF.

V gene TRBV29-1 combines with J gene TRBJ1-1; the D gene is possibly TRBD1 (6 bases). CDR3 size: 14 residues. V was clipped by 7 bases and J by 0 bases, with 15 bases between them. CDR1 SQVTM and CDR2 ANQGSEA come from the germline V gene. CDR3 in amino acids: CSGSSDRLNTEAFF. Written as DNA, the CDR3 is TGCAGCGGATCTTCGGACAGACTGAACACTGAAGCTTTCTTT.

This sequence joins TRBV7-9 and TRBJ2-2; 10 bases agree with TRBD1. This CDR3 spans 16 amino acids. After removal of 5 bases from V and 6 bases from J, the junction contained 9 bases not matched to a gene. Germline-derived CDR1 and CDR2 are SEHNR and FQNEAQ (reference sequence). The CDR3 is CASSPWTGGSAGELFF. In nucleotides, the CDR3 is TGTGCCAGCAGCCCCTGGACAGGGGGATCGGCCGGGGAGCTGTTTTTT.

This chain uses TRBV4-3 with TRBJ2-3, with 9 bases matching TRBD2. Germline CDR1 is LGHNA and CDR2 is YSLEER. CDR3 length: 13 amino acids. V shed 0 bases and J 8 bases; nucleotides not matched to a gene: 0. The CDR3 region is CASSQETSGTQYF. Written as DNA, the CDR3 is TGCGCCAGCAGCCAAGAGACTAGCGGTACGCAGTATTTT.

The sample holds one count of this clone. The J gene is TRBJ1-2, the V gene TRBV6-2 or TRBV6-3; D is possibly TRBD1 (6 bases). Germline V lookup: CDR1 MNHEY, CDR2 SVGEGT. V lost 6 bases and J lost 7, with 15 bases in between. The CDR3 spans 13 residues. The CDR3 DNA follows: TGTGCCAGCAGCCACCGACCAGGGGTTGGCTACACCTTC. This gives the protein CASSHRPGVGYTF.

The rearrangement links TRBV5-4 to TRBJ2-1; 8 nucleotides align to TRBD2. CDR3 size: 14 residues. From germline, CDR1 is SGHNT and CDR2 YYREEE (reference sequence). V lost 3 bases to trimming and J lost 7 bases; unmatched junction nucleotides: 6. Here the CDR3 DNA reads TGTGCCAGCAGCTATAGCGGGGTTTTGAATGAGCAGTTCTTC. Translating it yields CASSYSGVLNEQFF.

V and J are TRBV2 and TRBJ1-3; D unresolved. The germline CDR1 and CDR2 sequences are SNHLY and FYNNEI. The CDR3 runs to 16 residues. V lost 7 bases and J 3 bases, leaving 19 bases between the germline ends. CDR3 protein: CASTLSSPFDGNTIYF. CDR3 bases: TGTGCCAGCACCCTGTCGAGCCCTTTTGATGGAAACACCATATATTTT.

The gene calls are TRBV28 and TRBJ1-6; 10 bases align to TRBD1. The germline V gene has CDR1 MDHEN and CDR2 SYDVKM. CDR3 size: 14 residues. V trimming: 7 bases; J trimming: 9 bases; junction bases outside the gene matches: 6. The CDR3 protein is CASNTGTGVSPLHF. Written as DNA, the CDR3 is TGTGCCAGCAACACCGGGACAGGGGTTTCACCCCTCCACTTT.

V and J are TRBV4-1 and TRBJ1-2; TRBD1 is a possible D gene (5 bases). Germline V gene sequence: CDR1 MGHRA, CDR2 YSYEKL. This CDR3 comprises 16 residues. The germline V and J ends were trimmed by 0 bases and 2 bases, with 13 bases remaining between them. The DNA for the CDR3 is TGCGCCAGCAGCCAAGACCCCGGGGGAGTAAACTATGGCTACACCTTC. Residues: CASSQDPGGVNYGYTF.

The rearrangement uses TRBV2 and TRBJ2-5; the D gene is possibly TRBD1 (6 bases). The CDR3 sequence is 11 residues long. With 10 bases removed from V and 5 bases from J, the gap between germline ends came to 11 bases. Germline CDR1 is SNHLY and CDR2 is FYNNEI. The DNA of the CDR3 is TGTGCCACCACAGGGTTGGAGACCCAGTACTTC. Translated: CATTGLETQYF.

The rearrangement uses TRBV19 and TRBJ2-1; 7 nucleotides match TRBD2. The CDR3 loop spans 15 amino acids. Losses at the gene ends were 7 bases for V and 2 bases for J; bases not matched to a gene: 8. The germline V gene has CDR1 LNHDA and CDR2 SQIVND (reference sequence). The CDR3 here is CASTGGVGAYNEQFF. CDR3 nucleotide sequence: TGTGCCAGTACGGGGGGAGTGGGGGCCTACAATGAGCAGTTCTTC.

The chain recombines TRBV7-2 with TRBJ2-3; D is unresolved. The CDR3 totals 12 residues. V gave up 8 bases and J gave up 4 bases, with 10 bases separating them. Per the germline V gene, CDR1 is SGHTA and CDR2 is FQGNSA. In nucleotides, the CDR3 is TGTGCCAGCGCTGGCGGCGCAGATACGCAGTATTTT. It is translated as CASAGGADTQYF.

This sequence joins TRBV7-3 and TRBJ2-3, with 7 bases matching TRBD1. V gave up 4 bases and J gave up 3 bases; unmatched junction bases: 4. This CDR3 comprises 14 residues. The germline CDR1 and CDR2 sequences are SGHTA and FQGTGA. CDR3 DNA sequence: TGTGCCAGCAGCTCACAGGGGACAACAGATACGCAGTATTTT. Translated: CASSSQGTTDTQYF. Combining the CDR3 with reference TRBV7-3 and TRBJ2-3 gives the whole variable domain GAGVSQTPSNKVTEKGKYVELRCDPISGHTALYWYRQSLGQGPEFLIYFQGTGAADDSGLPNDRFFAVRPEGSVSTLKIQRTERGDSAVYLCASSSQGTTDTQYFGPGTRLTVL.

The chain uses TRBV6-2 or TRBV6-3 and TRBJ2-7; 10 bases agree with TRBD1. After removal of 4 bases from V and 2 bases from J, the junction contained 5 bases not matched to a gene. Germline assignment: CDR1 MNHEY and CDR2 SVGEGT. The CDR3 loop spans 15 amino acids. The CDR3 loop reads CASSLRQGATYEQYV. CDR3 nucleotide sequence: TGTGCCAGCAGTTTGCGACAGGGGGCTACCTACGAGCAGTACGTC.

The genes are TRBV25-1 and TRBJ2-1; D is perhaps TRBD1 (5 bases). CDR3 length: 14 residues. Germline V CDR1 and CDR2: MGHDK, SYGVNS. Trimming took 1 base from V and 10 from J, leaving 14 bases between them. This CDR3 reads CASSEWGRFGEQFF. The CDR3 nucleotides read TGTGCCAGCAGTGAATGGGGCCGTTTCGGGGAGCAGTTCTTC.

V usage is TRBV7-3 and J usage is TRBJ2-5, with D perhaps TRBD2 (6 bases). Per germline, CDR1 SGHTA and CDR2 FQGTGA. The CDR3 spans 15 residues. Trimming pared 2 bases from V and 5 bases from J, leaving 15 bases between. CDR3 in DNA: TGTGCCAGCAGCTTAGGAGGGTCGGCCTCGGAGACCCAGTACTTC. Protein sequence: CASSLGGSASETQYF.

The chain carries TRBV7-9 and TRBJ1-1; 9 bases are shared with TRBD1. This CDR3 spans 16 amino acids. The ends lost 4 bases at V and 4 bases at J; junction bases unmatched: 10. Germline assignment: CDR1 SEHNR and CDR2 FQNEAQ (reference sequence). The CDR3 spells CASSSPPGTGSTEAFF. DNA for the CDR3: TGTGCCAGCAGCTCGCCCCCCGGGACAGGGTCCACTGAAGCTTTCTTT.

The gene calls are TRBV6-5 and TRBJ1-2; D possibly corresponds to TRBD1 (6 bases). In germline, CDR1 is MNHEY, CDR2 SVGAGI. The CDR3 length is 12 residues. Trimming stripped 8 bases from V and 8 bases from J, with 15 bases between. In DNA, the CDR3 is TGTGCCAGCTGGGTCAGGACAGTCGGCTACACCTTC. It specifies CASWVRTVGYTF.